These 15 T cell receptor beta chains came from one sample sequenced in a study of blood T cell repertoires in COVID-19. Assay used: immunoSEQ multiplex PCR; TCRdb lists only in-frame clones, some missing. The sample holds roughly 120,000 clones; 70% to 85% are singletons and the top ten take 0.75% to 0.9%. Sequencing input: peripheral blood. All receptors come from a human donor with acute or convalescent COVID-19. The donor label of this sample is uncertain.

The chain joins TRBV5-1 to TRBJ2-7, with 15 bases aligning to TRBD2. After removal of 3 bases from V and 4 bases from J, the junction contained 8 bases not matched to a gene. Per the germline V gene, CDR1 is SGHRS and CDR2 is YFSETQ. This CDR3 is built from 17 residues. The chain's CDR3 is CASSSPGTSGGCYEQYV. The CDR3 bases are TGCGCCAGCAGCTCCCCCGGGACTAGCGGGGGGTGTTACGAGCAGTACGTC.

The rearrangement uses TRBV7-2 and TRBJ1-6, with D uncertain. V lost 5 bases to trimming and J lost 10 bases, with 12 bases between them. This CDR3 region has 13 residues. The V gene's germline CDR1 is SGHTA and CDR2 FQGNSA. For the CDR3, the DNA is TGTGCCAGCAGCCTACCGACTCCGTCACCCCTCCACTTT. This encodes CASSLPTPSPLHF.

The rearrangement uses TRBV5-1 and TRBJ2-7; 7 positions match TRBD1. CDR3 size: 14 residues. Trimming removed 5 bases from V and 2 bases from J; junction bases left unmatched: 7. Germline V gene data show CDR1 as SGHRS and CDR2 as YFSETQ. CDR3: CASSRPGTAYEQYF. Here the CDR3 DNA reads TGCGCCAGCAGTCGTCCCGGGACAGCCTACGAGCAGTACTTC. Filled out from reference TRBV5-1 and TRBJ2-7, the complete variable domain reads KAGVTQTPRYLIKTRGQQVTLSCSPISGHRSVSWYQQTPGQGLQFLFEYFSETQRNKGNFPGRFSGRQFSNSRSEMNVSTLELGDSALYLCASSRPGTAYEQYFGPGTRLTVT.

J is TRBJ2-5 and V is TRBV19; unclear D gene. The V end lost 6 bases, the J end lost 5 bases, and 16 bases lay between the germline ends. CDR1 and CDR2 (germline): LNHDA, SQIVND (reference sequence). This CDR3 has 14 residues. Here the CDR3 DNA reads TGTGCCAGTAGCCCGGGTGCACTTGGGGAGACCCAGTACTTC. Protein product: CASSPGALGETQYF.

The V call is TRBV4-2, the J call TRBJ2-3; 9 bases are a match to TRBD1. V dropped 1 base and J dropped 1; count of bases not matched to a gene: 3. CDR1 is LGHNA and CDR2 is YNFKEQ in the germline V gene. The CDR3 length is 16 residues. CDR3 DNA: TGTGCCAGCAGCCAAGGGACAGGGGAGGGCACAGATACGCAGTATTTT. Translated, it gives CASSQGTGEGTDTQYF.

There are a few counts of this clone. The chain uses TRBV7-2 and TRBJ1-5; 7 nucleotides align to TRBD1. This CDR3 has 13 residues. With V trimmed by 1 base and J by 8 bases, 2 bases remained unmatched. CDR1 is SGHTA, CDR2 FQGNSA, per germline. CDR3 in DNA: TGTGCCAGCAGCTTAGGGCAGGGGGAGCCCCAGCATTTT. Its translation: CASSLGQGEPQHF.

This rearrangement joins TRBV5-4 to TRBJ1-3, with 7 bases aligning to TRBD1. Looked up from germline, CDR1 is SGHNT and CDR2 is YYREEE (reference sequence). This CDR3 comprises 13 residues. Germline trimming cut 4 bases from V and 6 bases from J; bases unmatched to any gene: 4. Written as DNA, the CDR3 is TGTGCCAGCAGCATTGGGACAGAAAACACCATATATTTT. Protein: CASSIGTENTIYF.

CDR3 amino acids: CASSPPGGTGGDQPQHF. The CDR3 nucleotides read TGTGCCAGCAGCCCACCAGGCGGCACAGGGGGGGATCAGCCCCAGCATTTT. V usage is TRBV5-5 and J usage is TRBJ1-5; 8 bases match TRBD1. V was clipped by 4 bases and J by 5 bases; unmatched bases: 14. The CDR3 covers 17 residues. Germline lookup yields CDR1 SGHKS and CDR2 YYEKEE (reference sequence).

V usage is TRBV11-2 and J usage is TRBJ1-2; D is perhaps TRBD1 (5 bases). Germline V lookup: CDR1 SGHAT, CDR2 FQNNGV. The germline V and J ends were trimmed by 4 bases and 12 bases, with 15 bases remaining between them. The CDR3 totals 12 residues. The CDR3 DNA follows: TGTGCCAGCAGCTCCGTAGGGGATTCGAACACCTTC. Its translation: CASSSVGDSNTF.

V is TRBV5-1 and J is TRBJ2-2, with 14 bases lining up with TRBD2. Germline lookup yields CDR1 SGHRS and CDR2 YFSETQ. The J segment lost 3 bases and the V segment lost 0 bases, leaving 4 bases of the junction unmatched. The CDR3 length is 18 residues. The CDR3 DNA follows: TGCGCCAGCAGCTTGGGGACTAGCGGGGGGAATCACACCGGGGAGCTGTTTTTT. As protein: CASSLGTSGGNHTGELFF.

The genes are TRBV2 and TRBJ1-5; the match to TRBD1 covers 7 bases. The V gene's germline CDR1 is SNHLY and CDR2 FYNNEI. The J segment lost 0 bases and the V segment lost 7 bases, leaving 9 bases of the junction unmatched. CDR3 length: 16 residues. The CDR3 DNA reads TGTGCCAGCACCCGAGGGACAGATAATAGCAATCAGCCCCAGCATTTT. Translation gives CASTRGTDNSNQPQHF.

CDR3 in DNA: TGTGCCAGCTGTAGGGCGACAGGGAAGGGTGAGACCCAGTACTTC. Translated: CASCRATGKGETQYF. V is TRBV2 and J is TRBJ2-5; 7 bases map to TRBD1. The ends lost 8 bases at V and 5 bases at J; junction bases unmatched: 14. Germline CDR1 is SNHLY and CDR2 is FYNNEI. The CDR3 consists of 15 residues. The full variable domain, in which reference TRBV2 and TRBJ2-5 provide the parts outside the CDR3, is EPEVTQTPSHQVTQMGQEVILRCVPISNHLYFYWYRQILGQKVEFLVSFYNNEISEKSEIFDDQFSVERPDGSNFTLKIRSTKLEDSAMYFCASCRATGKGETQYFGPGTRLLVL.

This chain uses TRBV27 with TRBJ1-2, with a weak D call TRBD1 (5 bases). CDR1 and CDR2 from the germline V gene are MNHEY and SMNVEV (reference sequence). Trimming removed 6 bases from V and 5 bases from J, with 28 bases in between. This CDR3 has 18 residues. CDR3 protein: CASRIGAGGAGRSYGYTF. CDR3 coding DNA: TGTGCCAGCAGAATTGGGGCGGGGGGAGCCGGGCGTAGTTATGGCTACACCTTC.

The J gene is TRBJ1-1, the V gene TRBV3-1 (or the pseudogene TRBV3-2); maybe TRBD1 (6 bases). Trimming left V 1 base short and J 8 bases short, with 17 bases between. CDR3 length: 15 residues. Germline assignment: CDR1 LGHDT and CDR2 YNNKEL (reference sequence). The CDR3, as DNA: TGTGCCAGCAGCCAAGTTATTAACAGGGCGGCCGAAGCTTTCTTT. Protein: CASSQVINRAAEAFF.

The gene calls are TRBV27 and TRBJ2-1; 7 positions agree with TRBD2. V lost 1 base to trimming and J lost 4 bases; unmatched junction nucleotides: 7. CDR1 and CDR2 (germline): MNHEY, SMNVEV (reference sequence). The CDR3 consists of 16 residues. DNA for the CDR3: TGTGCCAGCAGTTTATATGGGCGGGGAGGGTACAATGAGCAGTTCTTC. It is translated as CASSLYGRGGYNEQFF.